This TCR beta chain was observed in a study of spatial heterogeneity in lung cancer. Study background: Combinations of a unique TCR and a UMI were tallied in raw reads, and on average each appeared more than ten times.

This clonotype was seen only a few times. Time point indicated: sample taken at primary tumor resection. Without sorting, whole RNA was sequenced from tumor, nontumor lung or frozen PBMC. Germline V gene sequence: CDR1 LGHNA, CDR2 YNFKEQ. CDR3 length: 15 residues. V was pared by 4 bases and J by 0 bases, with 12 bases between. TCRdb independently ran MiXCR on the 5' RACE reads; one entry per CDR3 protein. This sample has more than 75,000 distinct CDR3 sequences, with roughly 12% found just once. The clonotype comes from a male donor with early-stage non-small cell lung cancer. V is TRBV4-2 and J is TRBJ2-5, with D possibly TRBD2 on 5 matching bases. The input for sequencing was PBMCs, taken at surgery. This CDR3 reads CASSPQATNQETQYF. CDR3 DNA: TGTGCCAGCAGCCCCCAGGCGACTAACCAAGAGACCCAGTACTTC.